This TCR beta chain was captured in a study of naive and memory T cell subsets. TCR cDNA received a 3' ligated oligonucleotide that carried a UMI. RNA was extracted from less than 3 ml of whole blood of healthy adults. Unsorted total RNA, roughly 1 to 1000 ng, was DNase treated before reverse transcription. Amplification of ligated cDNA took four PCR rounds with SP2 and nested alpha and beta constant primers. From the 5' RACE reads, TCRdb called clonotypes with MiXCR, one entry per CDR3 protein. The sample comprises approximately 58,000 distinct CDR3 sequences, under 8.5% of which are singletons, and roughly a tenth rests with the top ten. Deletions cut 3 bases from V and 2 bases from J, with 9 bases between. Germline lookup yields CDR1 MNHNY and CDR2 SVGAGI (reference sequence). The CDR3 runs 14 residues. This clonotype came up a few times.

The chain uses TRBV6-6 and TRBJ2-3; no clear D. The clonotype was recovered from a male donor in good health. The CDR3 DNA reads as TGTGCCAGCAGTTATGGCCAGTCCACAGATACGCAGTATTTT. It translates to CASSYGQSTDTQYF.